The source of this TCR beta chain is a study of blood T cell repertoires in COVID-19. The data were produced by immunoSEQ multiplex PCR, yet TCRdb's version contains in-frame clones alone and is incomplete. Among 70,000 to 90,000 clones listed, roughly 82% were seen once. CDR1 is SGDLS and CDR2 is YYNGEE in the germline V gene. CDR3 size: 12 residues. Trimming took 3 bases from V and 10 from J, leaving 13 bases between them. This chain joins TRBV9 and TRBJ1-1; maybe TRBD1 (6 bases). The TCR originated in a human donor in a cohort sampled during active COVID-19. Sequencing was performed on peripheral blood. The CDR3 sequence: CASSGGGGSAFF. In DNA, the CDR3 is TGTGCCAGCAGCGGAGGGGGAGGGTCAGCTTTCTTT.